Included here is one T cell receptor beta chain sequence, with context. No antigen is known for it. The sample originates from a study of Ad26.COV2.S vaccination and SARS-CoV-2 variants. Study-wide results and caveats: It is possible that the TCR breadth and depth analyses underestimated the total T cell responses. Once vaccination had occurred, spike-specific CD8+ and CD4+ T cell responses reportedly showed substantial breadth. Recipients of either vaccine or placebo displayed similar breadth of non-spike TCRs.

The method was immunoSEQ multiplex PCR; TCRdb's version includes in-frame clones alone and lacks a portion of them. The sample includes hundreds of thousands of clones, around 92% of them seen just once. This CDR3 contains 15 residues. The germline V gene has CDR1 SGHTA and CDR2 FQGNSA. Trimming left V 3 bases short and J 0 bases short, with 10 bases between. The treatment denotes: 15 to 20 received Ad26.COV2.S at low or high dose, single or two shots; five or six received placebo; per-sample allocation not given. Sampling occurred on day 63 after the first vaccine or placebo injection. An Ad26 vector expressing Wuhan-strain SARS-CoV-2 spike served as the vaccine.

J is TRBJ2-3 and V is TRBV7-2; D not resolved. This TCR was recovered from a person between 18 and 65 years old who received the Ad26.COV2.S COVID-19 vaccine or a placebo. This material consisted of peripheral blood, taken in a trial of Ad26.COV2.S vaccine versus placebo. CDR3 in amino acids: CASSFRSLSTDTQYF. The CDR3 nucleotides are TGTGCCAGCAGCTTCCGCTCATTGAGCACAGATACGCAGTATTTT. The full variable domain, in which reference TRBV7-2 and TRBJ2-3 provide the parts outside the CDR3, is GAGVSQSPSNKVTEKGKDVELRCDPISGHTALYWYRQSLGQGLEFLIYFQGNSAPDKSGLPSDRFSAERTGGSVSTLTIQRTQQEDSAVYLCASSFRSLSTDTQYFGPGTRLTVL.